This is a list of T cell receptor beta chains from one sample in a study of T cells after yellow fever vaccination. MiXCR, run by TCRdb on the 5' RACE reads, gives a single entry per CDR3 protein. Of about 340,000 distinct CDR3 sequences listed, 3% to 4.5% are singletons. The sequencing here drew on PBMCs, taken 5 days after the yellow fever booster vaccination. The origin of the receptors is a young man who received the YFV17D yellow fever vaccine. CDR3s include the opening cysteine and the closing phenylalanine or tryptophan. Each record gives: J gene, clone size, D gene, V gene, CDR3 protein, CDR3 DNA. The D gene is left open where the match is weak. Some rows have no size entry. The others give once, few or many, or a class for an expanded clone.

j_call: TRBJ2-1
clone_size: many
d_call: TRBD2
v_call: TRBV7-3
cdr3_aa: CASSSPGLGPTEQFF
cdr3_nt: TGTGCCAGCAGCTCACCGGGACTAGGCCCTACTGAGCAGTTCTTC

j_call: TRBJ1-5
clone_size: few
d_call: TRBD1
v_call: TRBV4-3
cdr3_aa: CASSQDPGGQPQHF
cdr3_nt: TGCGCCAGCAGCCAAGATCCAGGGGGACAGCCCCAGCATTTT

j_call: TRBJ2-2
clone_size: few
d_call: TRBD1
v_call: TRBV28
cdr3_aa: CASRQTGGTGELFF
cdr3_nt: TGTGCCAGCAGACAGACAGGGGGCACCGGGGAGCTGTTTTTT

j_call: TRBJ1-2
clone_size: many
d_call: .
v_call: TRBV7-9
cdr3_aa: CASSLGAGLYGYTF
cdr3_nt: TGTGCCAGCAGCTTAGGGGCGGGGTTATATGGCTACACCTTC

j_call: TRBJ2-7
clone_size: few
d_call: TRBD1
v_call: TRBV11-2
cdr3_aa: CASSQTPGQLTSYEQYF
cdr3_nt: TGTGCCAGCAGCCAAACCCCGGGACAGCTTACCTCCTACGAGCAGTACTTC

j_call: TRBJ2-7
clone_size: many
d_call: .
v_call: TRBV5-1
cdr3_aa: CASSFLSSYEQYF
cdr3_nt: TGCGCCAGCAGCTTCTTAAGCTCCTACGAGCAGTACTTC

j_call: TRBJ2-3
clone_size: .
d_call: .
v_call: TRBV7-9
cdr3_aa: CASSPAGPSTDTQYF
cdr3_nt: TGTGCCAGCAGCCCAGCAGGCCCTAGCACAGATACGCAGTATTTT

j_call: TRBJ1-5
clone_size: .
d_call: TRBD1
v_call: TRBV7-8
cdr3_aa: CASSGTGFGPQHF
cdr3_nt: TGTGCCAGCAGCGGGACAGGATTCGGGCCCCAGCATTTT

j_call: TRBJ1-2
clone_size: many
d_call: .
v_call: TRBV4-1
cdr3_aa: CASRRTFRDKDIRYGYTF
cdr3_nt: TGCGCCAGCAGGCGCACTTTCCGGGACAAGGATATACGCTATGGCTACACCTTC

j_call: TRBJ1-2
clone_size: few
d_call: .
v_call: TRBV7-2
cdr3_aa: CASSLNPYYGYTF
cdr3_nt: TGTGCCAGCAGCTTAAATCCATACTATGGCTACACCTTC

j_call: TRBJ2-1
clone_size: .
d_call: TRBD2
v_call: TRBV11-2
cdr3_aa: CASSFSSGLAEQFF
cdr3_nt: TGTGCCAGCAGCTTTTCTAGCGGGCTCGCGGAGCAGTTCTTC

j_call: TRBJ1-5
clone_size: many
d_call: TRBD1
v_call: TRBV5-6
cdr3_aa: CASSLGTGDKPQHF
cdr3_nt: TGTGCCAGCAGCTTGGGGACAGGGGATAAACCCCAGCATTTT

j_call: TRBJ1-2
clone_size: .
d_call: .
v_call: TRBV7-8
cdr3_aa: CASSFQGHGYTF
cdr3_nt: TGTGCCAGCAGCTTCCAGGGCCATGGCTACACCTTC

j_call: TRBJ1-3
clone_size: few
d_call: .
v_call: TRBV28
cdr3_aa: CASSLVVGADGNTIYF
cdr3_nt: TGTGCCAGCAGTTTAGTCGTGGGGGCAGATGGAAACACCATATATTTT

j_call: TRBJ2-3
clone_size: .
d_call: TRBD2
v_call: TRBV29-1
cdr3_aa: CSARLAGVTDTQYF
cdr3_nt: TGCAGCGCCAGACTAGCGGGCGTCACAGATACGCAGTATTTT

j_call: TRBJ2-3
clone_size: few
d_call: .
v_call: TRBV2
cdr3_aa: CASDRGTDTQYF
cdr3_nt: TGTGCCAGTGATAGGGGCACAGATACGCAGTATTTT

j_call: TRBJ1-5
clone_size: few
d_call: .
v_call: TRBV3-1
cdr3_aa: CASSQDSGDGQPQHF
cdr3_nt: TGTGCCAGCAGCCAAGATTCGGGAGACGGGCAGCCCCAGCATTTT

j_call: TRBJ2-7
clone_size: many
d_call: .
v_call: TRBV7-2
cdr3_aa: CASSSGLGYEQYF
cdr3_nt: TGTGCCAGCAGCTCTGGGCTGGGGTACGAGCAGTACTTC

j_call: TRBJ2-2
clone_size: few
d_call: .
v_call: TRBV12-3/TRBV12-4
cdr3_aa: CASRGLGELFF
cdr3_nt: TGTGCCAGCCGGGGTCTCGGGGAGCTGTTTTTT

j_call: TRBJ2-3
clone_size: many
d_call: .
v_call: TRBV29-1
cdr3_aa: CSVEDSTDTQYF
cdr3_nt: TGCAGCGTTGAAGATTCCACAGATACGCAGTATTTT

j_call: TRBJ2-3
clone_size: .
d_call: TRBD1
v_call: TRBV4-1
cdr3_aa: CASSRTGVTDTQYF
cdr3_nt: TGCGCCAGCAGCCGGACAGGGGTGACAGATACGCAGTATTTT

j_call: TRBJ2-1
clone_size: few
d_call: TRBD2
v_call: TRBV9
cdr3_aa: CASSSQRGGYSEQFF
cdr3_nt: TGTGCCAGCAGCTCCCAGCGGGGGGGGTACAGTGAGCAGTTCTTC

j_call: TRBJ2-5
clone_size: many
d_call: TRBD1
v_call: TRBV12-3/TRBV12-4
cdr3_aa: CASSNTGGSVETQYF
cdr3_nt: TGTGCCAGCAGTAACACAGGGGGCTCTGTGGAGACCCAGTACTTC

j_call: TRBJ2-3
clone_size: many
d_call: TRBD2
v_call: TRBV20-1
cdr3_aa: CSARELAGTDTQYF
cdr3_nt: TGCAGTGCTAGAGAACTAGCGGGCACAGATACGCAGTATTTT

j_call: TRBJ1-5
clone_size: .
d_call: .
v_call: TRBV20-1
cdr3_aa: CSASRQINQPQHF
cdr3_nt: TGCAGTGCCAGCCGACAGATCAATCAGCCCCAGCATTTT

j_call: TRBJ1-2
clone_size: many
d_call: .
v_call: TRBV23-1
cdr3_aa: CASIRRGSHPYGYTF
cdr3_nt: TGCGCCAGCATAAGGCGGGGCAGCCACCCATATGGCTACACCTTC

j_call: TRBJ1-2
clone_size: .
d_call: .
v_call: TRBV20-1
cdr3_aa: CSARGQVNYGYTF
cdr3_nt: TGCAGTGCTAGAGGGCAGGTTAACTATGGCTACACCTTC

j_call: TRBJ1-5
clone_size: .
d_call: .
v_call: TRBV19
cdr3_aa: CASSVRRVNEPQHF
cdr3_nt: TGTGCCAGTAGCGTCCGTAGGGTCAATGAGCCCCAGCATTTT

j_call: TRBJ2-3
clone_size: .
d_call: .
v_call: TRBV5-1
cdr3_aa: CASSADGRSTDTQYF
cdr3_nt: TGCGCCAGCAGCGCGGATGGTCGTTCCACAGATACGCAGTATTTT

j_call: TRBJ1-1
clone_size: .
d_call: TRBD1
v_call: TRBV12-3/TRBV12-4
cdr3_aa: CASSPGQTTEAFF
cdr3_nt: TGTGCCAGCAGTCCGGGACAGACCACTGAAGCTTTCTTT

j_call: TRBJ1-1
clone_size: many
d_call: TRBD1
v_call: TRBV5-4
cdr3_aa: CASSFGQGGTEAFF
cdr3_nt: TGTGCCAGCAGCTTTGGACAGGGGGGCACTGAAGCTTTCTTT

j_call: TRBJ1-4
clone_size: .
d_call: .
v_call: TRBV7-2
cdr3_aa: CASSRIDRIDEKLFF
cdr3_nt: TGTGCCAGCAGCCGAATAGACAGGATAGATGAAAAACTGTTTTTT

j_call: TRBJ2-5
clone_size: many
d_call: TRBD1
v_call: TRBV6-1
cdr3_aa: CASSEPGQGGETQYF
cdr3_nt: TGTGCCAGCAGTGAACCTGGACAGGGGGGAGAGACCCAGTACTTC

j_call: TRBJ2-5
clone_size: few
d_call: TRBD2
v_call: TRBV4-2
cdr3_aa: CASSQAGGYAGTQYF
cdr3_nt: TGTGCCAGCAGCCAAGCGGGGGGGTACGCCGGGACCCAGTACTTC

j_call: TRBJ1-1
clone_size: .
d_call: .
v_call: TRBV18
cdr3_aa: CASSPSGTVLNTEAFF
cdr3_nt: TGTGCCAGCTCACCCTCGGGAACGGTATTAAACACTGAAGCTTTCTTT

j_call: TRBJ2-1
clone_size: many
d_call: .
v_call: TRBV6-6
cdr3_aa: CASSYGDRSYNEQFF
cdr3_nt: TGTGCCAGCAGTTATGGGGACCGCTCCTACAATGAGCAGTTCTTC

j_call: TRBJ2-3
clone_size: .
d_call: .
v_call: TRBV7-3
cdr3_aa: CASSPAVVGTDTQYF
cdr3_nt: TGTGCCAGCAGCCCCGCGGTAGTCGGGACAGATACGCAGTATTTT

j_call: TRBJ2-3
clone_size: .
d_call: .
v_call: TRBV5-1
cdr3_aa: CASSRGATTDTQYF
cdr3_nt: TGCGCCAGCAGCCGGGGTGCCACGACAGATACGCAGTATTTT

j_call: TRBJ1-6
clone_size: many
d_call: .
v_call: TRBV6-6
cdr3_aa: CASSYWGENSPLHF
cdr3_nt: TGTGCCAGCAGTTACTGGGGGGAAAATTCACCCCTCCACTTT

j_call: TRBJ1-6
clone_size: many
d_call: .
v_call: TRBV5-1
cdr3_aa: CASSLDRDNSPLHF
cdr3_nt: TGCGCCAGCAGCTTGGACAGAGACAATTCACCCCTCCACTTT

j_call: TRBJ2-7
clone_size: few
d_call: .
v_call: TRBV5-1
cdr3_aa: CASSLEGASYEQYF
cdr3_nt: TGCGCCAGCAGCTTGGAAGGGGCCTCCTACGAGCAGTACTTC

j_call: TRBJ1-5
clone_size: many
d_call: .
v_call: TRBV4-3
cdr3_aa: CASSQDSQGNQPQHF
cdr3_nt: TGCGCCAGCAGCCAAGATAGTCAGGGGAACCAGCCCCAGCATTTT

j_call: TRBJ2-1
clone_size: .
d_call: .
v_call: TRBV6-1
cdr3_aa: CASRGDGWTQFF
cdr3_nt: TGTGCCAGCAGGGGGGACGGATGGACGCAGTTCTTC

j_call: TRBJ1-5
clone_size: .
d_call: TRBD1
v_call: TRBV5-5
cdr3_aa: CASSLTGIRNQPQHF
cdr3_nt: TGTGCCAGCAGCCTGACAGGGATCCGCAATCAGCCCCAGCATTTT

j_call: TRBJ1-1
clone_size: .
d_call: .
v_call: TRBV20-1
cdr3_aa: CSASDAPWRTTEAFF
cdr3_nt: TGCAGTGCTAGTGATGCCCCGTGGAGAACGACTGAAGCTTTCTTT

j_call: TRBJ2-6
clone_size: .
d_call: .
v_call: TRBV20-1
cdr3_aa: CSARGPQGSYSGANVLTF
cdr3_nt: TGCAGTGCTAGAGGGCCCCAGGGCTCTTACTCTGGGGCCAACGTCCTGACTTTC

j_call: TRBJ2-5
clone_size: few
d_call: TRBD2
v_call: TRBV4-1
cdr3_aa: CASSQDPGAGLAGEETQYF
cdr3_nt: TGCGCCAGCAGCCAAGATCCAGGCGCGGGACTAGCGGGGGAAGAGACCCAGTACTTC

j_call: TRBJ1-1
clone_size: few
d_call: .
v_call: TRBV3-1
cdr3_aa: CASSQDTGNTEAFF
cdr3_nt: TGTGCCAGCAGCCAAGATACAGGTAACACTGAAGCTTTCTTT

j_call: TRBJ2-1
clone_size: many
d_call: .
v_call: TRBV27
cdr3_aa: CASSLFSYNEQFF
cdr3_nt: TGTGCCAGCAGTTTATTCTCCTACAATGAGCAGTTCTTC

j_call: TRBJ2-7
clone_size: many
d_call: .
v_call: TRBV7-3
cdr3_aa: CASSLQGGSIDEQYF
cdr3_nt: TGTGCCAGCAGCTTACAGGGGGGAAGTATCGACGAGCAGTACTTC

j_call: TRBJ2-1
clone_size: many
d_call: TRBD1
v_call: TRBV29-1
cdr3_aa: CSVEAIIGQGSYNEQFF
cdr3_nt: TGCAGCGTTGAAGCTATAATTGGACAGGGATCCTACAATGAGCAGTTCTTC

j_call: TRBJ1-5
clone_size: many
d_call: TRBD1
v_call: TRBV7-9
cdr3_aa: CASSPPNPGGGNQPQHF
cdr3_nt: TGTGCCAGCAGCCCCCCGAACCCAGGGGGCGGGAATCAGCCCCAGCATTTT

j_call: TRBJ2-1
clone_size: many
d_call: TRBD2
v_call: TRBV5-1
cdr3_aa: CASSFTGLDYNEQFF
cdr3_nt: TGCGCCAGCAGCTTCACGGGACTAGACTACAATGAGCAGTTCTTC

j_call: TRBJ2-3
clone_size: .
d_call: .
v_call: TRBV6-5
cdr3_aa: CASSLTTRTDTQYF
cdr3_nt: TGTGCCAGCAGTCTTACTACGCGCACAGATACGCAGTATTTT

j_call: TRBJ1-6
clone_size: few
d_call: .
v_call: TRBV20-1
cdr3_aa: CSARAVFSSPLHF
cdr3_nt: TGCAGTGCCAGGGCGGTTTTTAGTTCACCCCTCCACTTT

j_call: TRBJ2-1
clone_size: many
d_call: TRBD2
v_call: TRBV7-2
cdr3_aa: CASSRTSSEVRQFF
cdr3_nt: TGTGCCAGCAGCCGGACTAGCTCCGAGGTGCGGCAGTTCTTC